Below, 6 T cell receptor beta chains from the same sample are listed, as sequenced in a study of T-cell reconstitution after alpha-beta-depleted transplantation in children. Construction of the TCRbeta library involved unique molecular identifiers. TCRdb redid the calling of the PCR reads with MiXCR, one entry per CDR3 protein. This sample has under 450,000 distinct CDR3 sequences, with under 20% found just once. Material: PBMCs, mostly from graft donor cells, obtained 360 days after TCRalphabeta/CD19-depleted stem cell transplant. These receptor sequences come from a boy in the first two years of life who had a stem cell transplant for Wiskott-Aldrich syndrome, so the T cells may come from the graft donor.

V gene TRBV28 combines with J gene TRBJ2-7; the D is unclear. The V gene's germline CDR1 is MDHEN and CDR2 SYDVKM. Trimming stripped 0 bases from V and 5 bases from J, with 2 bases between. CDR3 size: 11 residues. CDR3 in amino acids: CASSLWDEQYF. CDR3 nucleotides: TGTGCCAGCAGTTTATGGGACGAGCAGTACTTC. Together with reference TRBV28 and TRBJ2-7, the CDR3 gives the full variable domain: DVKVTQSSRYLVKRTGEKVFLECVQDMDHENMFWYRQDPGLGLRLIYFSYDVKMKEKGDIPEGYSVSREKKERFSLILESASTNQTSMYLCASSLWDEQYFGPGTRLTVT.

This chain links TRBV5-1 with TRBJ2-3, with 7 bases identical to TRBD2. Germline loops: CDR1 SGHRS, CDR2 YFSETQ. V gave up 1 base and J gave up 5 bases; unmatched junction bases: 1. The CDR3 covers 13 residues. CDR3 nucleotides: TGCGCCAGCAGCTTGACTAGCGAAGATACGCAGTATTTT. Its translation is CASSLTSEDTQYF.

V usage is TRBV12-3 or TRBV12-4 and J usage is TRBJ2-2, with 14 positions matching TRBD2. CDR3 length: 17 amino acids. V lost 6 bases and J lost 4; bases outside the gene matches: 7. The CDR3 is CASSRLAGGLSTGELFF. In nucleotides, the CDR3 is TGTGCCAGCAGCAGACTAGCGGGGGGGCTGAGCACCGGGGAGCTGTTTTTT.

The chain links TRBV18 to TRBJ2-2; unclear D gene. Germline V gene data show CDR1 as KGHSH and CDR2 as LQKENI. With 6 bases removed from V and 3 bases from J, the gap between germline ends came to 20 bases. The CDR3 has 17 residues. The DNA of the CDR3 is TGTGCCAGCTCCGGCGCCCGGAAAACTCTTCACACCGGGGAGCTGTTTTTT. Translation: CASSGARKTLHTGELFF.

A few counts support this clonotype. The gene calls are TRBV3-1 and TRBJ2-3; no reliable D call. V lost 3 bases and J 6 bases, leaving 7 bases between the germline ends. The CDR3 spans 12 residues. Germline loops: CDR1 LGHDT, CDR2 YNNKEL (reference sequence). CDR3 in DNA: TGTGCCAGCAGCCATCTAAGCGATACGCAGTATTTT. It codes for CASSHLSDTQYF.

This clonotype turned up a few times. This chain connects TRBV9 to TRBJ2-1, with 10 bases aligning to TRBD2. Germline V gives CDR1 SGDLS, CDR2 YYNGEE. This CDR3 is 16 amino acids long. J gave up 3 bases and V 0 bases, and 3 bases lay outside the gene matches. The CDR3 coding sequence is TGTGCCAGCAGCGTAGTCGGGACTAGCGTCTACAATGAGCAGTTCTTC. Residues: CASSVVGTSVYNEQFF.